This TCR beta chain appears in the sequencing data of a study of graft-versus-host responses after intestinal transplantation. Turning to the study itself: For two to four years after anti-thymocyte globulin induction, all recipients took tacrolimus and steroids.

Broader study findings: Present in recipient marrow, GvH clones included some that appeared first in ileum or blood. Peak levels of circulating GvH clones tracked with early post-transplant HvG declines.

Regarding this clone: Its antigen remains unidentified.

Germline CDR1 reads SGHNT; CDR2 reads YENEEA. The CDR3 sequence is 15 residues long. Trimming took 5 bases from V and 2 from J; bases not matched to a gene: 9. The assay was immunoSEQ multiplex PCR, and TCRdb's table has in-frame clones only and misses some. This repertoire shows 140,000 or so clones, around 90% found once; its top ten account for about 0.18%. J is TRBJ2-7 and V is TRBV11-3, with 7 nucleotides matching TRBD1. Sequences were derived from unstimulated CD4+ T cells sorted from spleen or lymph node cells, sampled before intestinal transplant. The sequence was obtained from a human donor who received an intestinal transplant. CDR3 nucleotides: TGTGCCAGCAGCCTCACAAGGACAGGTACCTACGAGCAGTACTTC. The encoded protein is CASSLTRTGTYEQYF. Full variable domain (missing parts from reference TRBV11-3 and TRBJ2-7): EAGVVQSPRYKIIEKKQPVAFWCNPISGHNTLYWYLQNLGQGPELLIRYENEEAVDDSQLPKDRFSAERLKGVDSTLKIQPAELGDSAVYLCASSLTRTGTYEQYFGPGTRLTVT.